The 31 T cell receptor beta chains given below trace back to one sample, sequenced in a study of blood T cell repertoires in COVID-19. Some clones are missing from TCRdb's copy, which holds only in-frame ones; the method was immunoSEQ multiplex PCR. The table lists roughly 190,000 clones, 86% of them singletons, with approximately 11% in the top ten. The sample taken for sequencing was peripheral blood. All receptors derive from a woman between 55 and 75 years old with COVID-19, enrolled during active disease.

The chain uses TRBV7-8 and TRBJ2-7; no firm D call. The ends were cut back, 1 base at V and 4 bases at J, with 14 bases in the middle. CDR1 SGHVS and CDR2 FQNEAQ come from the germline V gene. The length of the CDR3 is 15 residues. The CDR3 reads CASSLELSPGYEQYF. The CDR3 region has the DNA TGTGCCAGCAGCTTAGAGCTCAGCCCGGGTTACGAGCAGTACTTC. The complete variable domain, with remaining parts taken from reference TRBV7-8 and TRBJ2-7, reads GAGVSQSPRYKVAKRGQDVALRCDPISGHVSLFWYQQALGQGPEFLTYFQNEAQLDKSGLPSDRFFAERPEGSVSTLKIQRTQQEDSAVYLCASSLELSPGYEQYFGPGTRLTVT.

The sample holds a few counts of this clone. V usage is TRBV28 and J usage is TRBJ2-3; TRBD1 matches at 9 bases. Germline values: CDR1 MDHEN, CDR2 SYDVKM. V trimming: 5 bases; J trimming: 6 bases; junction bases outside the gene matches: 15. This CDR3 contains 17 residues. CDR3 protein: CASSLPGGTGLSDTQYF. The CDR3 DNA reads as TGTGCCAGCAGTCTCCCAGGGGGGACAGGGTTGTCGGATACGCAGTATTTT.

V usage is TRBV5-1 and J usage is TRBJ2-2; possible D gene TRBD1, 5 bases. V was shortened by 1 base and J by 5 bases, with 6 bases between the two germline ends. CDR1 is SGHRS, CDR2 YFSETQ, per germline. This CDR3 spans 13 amino acids. The CDR3 nucleotides are TGCGCCAGCAGCTTGCAGGGAACCGGGGAGCTGTTTTTT. This codes for CASSLQGTGELFF.

The chain is built from TRBV20-1 and TRBJ1-1; D possibly corresponds to TRBD1 (5 bases). Trimming pared 7 bases from V and 4 bases from J, leaving 10 bases between. The CDR3 is 11 residues long. Germline values: CDR1 DFQATT, CDR2 SNEGSKA (reference sequence). The CDR3 nucleotides read TGCAGTGGGACACAGAGCACTGAAGCTTTCTTT. Its protein is CSGTQSTEAFF.

This clone is a singleton in its sample. This chain uses TRBV14 with TRBJ2-2, with 13 bases fitting TRBD2. Germline-derived CDR1 and CDR2 are SGHDN and FVKESK. The CDR3 has 16 residues. The ends lost 4 bases at V and 6 bases at J; junction bases unmatched: 5. The CDR3 DNA is TGTGCCAGCAGCCCCCTCGGACTAGCGGGAGCCGGGGAGCTGTTTTTT. The encoded protein is CASSPLGLAGAGELFF.

The gene calls are TRBV27 and TRBJ2-1; 9 bases fit TRBD1. This CDR3 region has 15 residues. Germline values: CDR1 MNHEY, CDR2 SMNVEV (reference sequence). V was clipped by 3 bases and J by 2 bases; unmatched bases: 2. This CDR3 reads CASSLGQGPYNEQFF. DNA of the CDR3: TGTGCCAGCAGTTTGGGACAGGGACCCTACAATGAGCAGTTCTTC.

The gene calls are TRBV7-3 and TRBJ2-3; 11 bases are shared with TRBD2. V shed 2 bases and J 1 base; nucleotides not matched to a gene: 14. CDR1 is SGHTA and CDR2 is FQGTGA in the germline V gene. The CDR3 is 20 amino acids. CDR3 protein: CASSLYPRTSGSLGTDTQYF. The CDR3 DNA is TGTGCCAGCAGCTTATACCCCAGAACTAGCGGGAGTTTGGGCACAGATACGCAGTATTTT.

V is TRBV30 and J is TRBJ1-3, with 8 nucleotides matching TRBD1. With 3 bases clipped from V and 3 bases from J, the junction kept 10 bases outside the gene matches. CDR3 size: 16 residues. Germline lookup yields CDR1 GTSNPN and CDR2 SVGIG (reference sequence). The CDR3 nucleotides read TGTGCCTGGAGCTTAACAGGGGGACACCTTGGAAACACCATATATTTT. Amino acid sequence: CAWSLTGGHLGNTIYF.

This chain links TRBV7-2 with TRBJ1-3; perhaps TRBD1 as D (5 bases). The V and J ends lost 0 bases and 0 bases respectively, with 15 bases between them. This CDR3 region has 18 residues. Germline CDR1 is SGHTA and CDR2 is FQGNSA. CDR3 nucleotide sequence: TGTGCCAGCAGCTTAGCCGCCCGGGACTGGAGCTCTGGAAACACCATATATTTT. Translation: CASSLAARDWSSGNTIYF. Complete variable domain (other parts from reference TRBV7-2 and TRBJ1-3): GAGVSQSPSNKVTEKGKDVELRCDPISGHTALYWYRQSLGQGLEFLIYFQGNSAPDKSGLPSDRFSAERTGGSVSTLTIQRTQQEDSAVYLCASSLAARDWSSGNTIYFGEGSWLTVV.

This clone was counted once. J is TRBJ2-3 and V is TRBV4-1, with D possibly matching TRBD2 (6 bases). Germline V gene sequence: CDR1 MGHRA, CDR2 YSYEKL. The V and J ends lost 0 bases and 0 bases respectively, with 19 bases between them. This CDR3 contains 19 residues. The CDR3 coding sequence is TGCGCCAGCAGCCAAGATCTCTCGGCGGGACCATTAAGCACAGATACGCAGTATTTT. Amino acids: CASSQDLSAGPLSTDTQYF.

DNA for the CDR3: TGTGCCAGCAGTTCAATAGCGGGAGGGCCAATTCTGGAGCAGTTCTTC. Translation gives CASSSIAGGPILEQFF. The chain is built from TRBV6-2 or TRBV6-3 and TRBJ2-1; TRBD2 matches at 11 bases. V lost 4 bases and J lost 10; bases outside the gene matches: 12. The CDR3 covers 16 residues. CDR1 is MNHEY and CDR2 is SVGEGT in the germline V gene.

This clone turned up a few times. The chain uses TRBV4-3 and TRBJ2-7; the match to TRBD1 covers 8 bases. The germline CDR1 and CDR2 sequences are LGHNA and YSLEER. The CDR3 length is 13 residues. V trimming: 5 bases; J trimming: 4 bases; junction bases outside the gene matches: 4. DNA of the CDR3: TGCGCCAGCAGCTTCCGACAGGGGTACGAGCAGTACTTC. Translated, it gives CASSFRQGYEQYF.

The rearrangement uses TRBV19 and TRBJ2-5; 9 bases fit TRBD2. CDR1 and CDR2 from the germline V gene are LNHDA and SQIVND (reference sequence). V trimming: 3 bases; J trimming: 7 bases; junction bases outside the gene matches: 3. The CDR3 runs to 13 residues. DNA for the CDR3: TGTGCCAGTAGTATGGGACTAGCCGTGACCCAGTACTTC. Translated: CASSMGLAVTQYF.

The chain combines TRBV18 with TRBJ1-3, with D perhaps matching TRBD1 (5 bases). The CDR3 loop spans 17 amino acids. Germline CDR1 KGHSH, CDR2 LQKENI. Trimming took off 6 bases at V and 0 bases at J, with 18 bases between the two ends. The CDR3 reads CASSTNRDGSSGNTIYF. The CDR3 DNA reads TGTGCCAGCTCCACAAACCGGGACGGGAGCTCTGGAAACACCATATATTTT.

This sequence joins TRBV5-1 and TRBJ2-1; possibly TRBD1 for D (5 bases). With 0 bases removed from V and 10 bases from J, the gap between germline ends came to 14 bases. The CDR3 has 14 amino acids. The germline V gene encodes CDR1 SGHRS and CDR2 YFSETQ. CDR3 loop: CASSLAAVQGEQFF. The CDR3 DNA sequence: TGCGCCAGCAGCTTGGCCGCCGTCCAGGGAGAGCAGTTCTTC.

V usage is TRBV6-5 and J usage is TRBJ1-1, with D uncertain. Germline V gene data show CDR1 as MNHEY and CDR2 as SVGAGI. V shed 5 bases and J shed 1 base, with 8 bases lying between them. This CDR3 comprises 13 residues. This CDR3 reads CASSTPGNTEAFF. In nucleotides, the CDR3 is TGTGCCAGCAGTACCCCAGGGAACACTGAAGCTTTCTTT.

V is TRBV5-4 and J is TRBJ2-5, with 11 bases that match TRBD2. CDR3 length: 17 residues. V lost 3 bases and J lost 2; bases outside the gene matches: 9. Germline V gene lookup returns CDR1 SGHNT and CDR2 YYREEE (reference sequence). Here the CDR3 reads CASSSGIAGGPQETQYF. The DNA of the CDR3 is TGTGCCAGCAGCTCAGGGATAGCGGGAGGGCCTCAAGAGACCCAGTACTTC.

The CDR3 region is CASSQASTGYNEQFF. The CDR3 nucleotides read TGTGCCAGCAGCCAAGCATCGACAGGATACAATGAGCAGTTCTTC. The V gene is TRBV3-1 (or the pseudogene TRBV3-2), the J gene TRBJ2-1; TRBD1 is a possible D gene (6 bases). Between the trimmed V and J ends, which lost 1 base and 4 bases, there was a span of 11 bases. The CDR3 covers 15 residues. The germline V gene has CDR1 LGHDT and CDR2 YNNKEL (reference sequence).

The rearrangement joins TRBV3-1 (or the pseudogene TRBV3-2) to TRBJ2-5; 7 nucleotides align to TRBD1. CDR1 is LGHDT and CDR2 is YNNKEL in the germline V gene (reference sequence). J gave up 4 bases and V 2 bases, and 7 bases lay outside the gene matches. This CDR3 contains 15 residues. CDR3 bases: TGTGCCAGCAGCCAACTCCGGACAGGTCCAGAGACCCAGTACTTC. Its protein is CASSQLRTGPETQYF.

The chain has TRBV5-1 and TRBJ2-2; D possibly corresponds to TRBD1 (6 bases). V lost 5 bases, J lost 7 bases, and 12 bases lay in between. The CDR3 is 13 amino acids. The germline gives CDR1 SGHRS, CDR2 YFSETQ. The CDR3 DNA sequence: TGCGCCAGCAGTCGTACAGGGTTCGGGGAGCTGTTTTTT. This codes for CASSRTGFGELFF.

This clone was detected a few times. The chain links TRBV29-1 to TRBJ2-7; D not certain. The CDR3 length is 12 residues. With 4 bases removed from V and 0 bases from J, the gap between germline ends came to 7 bases. Germline assignment: CDR1 SQVTM and CDR2 ANQGSEA. CDR3 loop: CSVVKSSYEQYF. In DNA, the CDR3 is TGCAGCGTTGTCAAGAGCTCCTACGAGCAGTACTTC.

The chain joins TRBV30 to TRBJ2-7, with TRBD1 matching 9 bases. The CDR3 loop spans 15 amino acids. J lost 9 bases, V lost 3 bases, and 15 bases had no gene match. Germline V gene lookup returns CDR1 GTSNPN and CDR2 SVGIG (reference sequence). CDR3 bases: TGTGCCTGGAGCTCGATACAGGGGGCGCGGAATGTGCAGTACTTC. This encodes CAWSSIQGARNVQYF.

The V gene is TRBV27, the J gene TRBJ1-2; no definite D call. Trimming cost V 6 bases and J 4 bases, with 12 bases left between them. Germline V gene sequence: CDR1 MNHEY, CDR2 SMNVEV (reference sequence). The CDR3 is 13 residues long. The DNA of the CDR3 is TGTGCCAGCAGCCTCGGTCCAAGCTATGGCTACACCTTC. Encoded protein: CASSLGPSYGYTF.

For the CDR3, the DNA is TGCGCCAGCAGCCAAGATCAAAGACAGCTGGTCTCTGGAAACACCATATATTTT. Translating it yields CASSQDQRQLVSGNTIYF. The rearrangement joins TRBV4-3 to TRBJ1-3; perhaps TRBD1 as D (5 bases). The CDR3 extends over 18 amino acids. V dropped 0 bases and J dropped 0 bases, with 15 bases sitting between them. Per germline, CDR1 LGHNA and CDR2 YSLEER.

The chain is built from TRBV6-2 or TRBV6-3 and TRBJ1-5, with 8 bases identical to TRBD1. The junction had 7 bases not matched to a gene; V was cut back by 6 bases and J by 6 bases. The germline CDR1 and CDR2 sequences are MNHEY and SVGEGT. This CDR3 has 14 amino acids. Here the CDR3 DNA reads TGTGCCAGCAGCAACCAGGGGGCAGGTCAGCCCCAGCATTTT. It codes for CASSNQGAGQPQHF.

This clone was seen a single time. The V call is TRBV9, the J call TRBJ2-7, with 7 bases aligning to TRBD2. Germline V CDR1 and CDR2: SGDLS, YYNGEE. V shed 0 bases, J shed 2 bases, and the junction held 5 bases outside the gene matches. The CDR3 contains 15 residues. CDR3 in amino acids: CASSVGSGIPYEQYF. The CDR3 DNA reads as TGTGCCAGCAGCGTAGGAAGCGGGATTCCCTACGAGCAGTACTTC. Complete variable domain (other parts from reference TRBV9 and TRBJ2-7): DSGVTQTPKHLITATGQRVTLRCSPRSGDLSVYWYQQSLDQGLQFLIQYYNGEERAKGNILERFSAQQFPDLHSELNLSSLELGDSALYFCASSVGSGIPYEQYFGPGTRLTVT.

CDR3 nucleotides: TGTGCCAGCAGTCTCTTGGGACAGGGGTACACTGAAGCTTTCTTT. This gives the protein CASSLLGQGYTEAFF. This chain connects TRBV27 to TRBJ1-1; 10 bases agree with TRBD1. The CDR3 covers 15 residues. CDR1 is MNHEY and CDR2 is SMNVEV in the germline V gene (reference sequence). V gave up 5 bases and J gave up 3 bases; unmatched junction bases: 6.

The chain carries TRBV24-1 and TRBJ2-3; tentatively, D is TRBD1 (5 bases). Germline values: CDR1 KGHDR, CDR2 SFDVKD. There are 12 residues in the CDR3. V lost 4 bases and J lost 10, with 11 bases in between. CDR3 loop: CATSDPGFPQYF. CDR3 in DNA: TGTGCCACCAGTGACCCAGGGTTCCCGCAGTATTTT.

About this clone: Other DNA variants within this sample encode the same CDR3. V and J are TRBV6-2 or TRBV6-3 and TRBJ1-5, with unresolved D. The V gene's germline CDR1 is MNHEY and CDR2 SVGEGT. Trimming took off 0 bases at V and 0 bases at J, with 9 bases between the two ends. The CDR3 sequence is 16 residues long. CDR3 in DNA: TGTGCCAGCAGTTACTCGAGGGAGGATAGCAATCAGCCCCAGCATTTT. Its protein is CASSYSREDSNQPQHF.

The chain has TRBV6-5 and TRBJ1-2; maybe TRBD1 (5 bases). The length of the CDR3 is 15 residues. Germline V gene sequence: CDR1 MNHEY, CDR2 SVGAGI. V was clipped by 8 bases and J by 4 bases, with 20 bases between them. CDR3 bases: TGTGCCAGCCGGCGGGACGCCTCCTTCGGCTATGGCTACACCTTC. Translation: CASRRDASFGYGYTF.

The CDR3 DNA reads TGTGCCAGCAGTTGGACAGGGATGACTAACTATGGCTACACCTTC. Protein sequence: CASSWTGMTNYGYTF. The gene calls are TRBV28 and TRBJ1-2, with 8 positions matching TRBD1. V lost 4 bases, J lost 0 bases, and 4 bases stayed unmatched. CDR3 size: 15 residues. The germline V gene has CDR1 MDHEN and CDR2 SYDVKM.